Listed below are T cell receptor beta chains from one sample, sequenced in a study of blood T cell repertoires in COVID-19. Data came from immunoSEQ multiplex PCR; TCRdb stores just in-frame clones and leaves some out. In the table there are roughly 100,000 clones, nearly 90% of which are singletons. Sequencing input: peripheral blood. The receptors were sampled from a man in his fifties in a cohort sampled during active COVID-19. CDR3s include the opening cysteine and the closing phenylalanine or tryptophan. The D gene is left open where the match is weak. Not all rows give a size; the values are once, few, many and, for expanded clones, a class.

J gene: TRBJ1-1
D gene: .
clone size: .
V gene: TRBV6-5
CDR3 protein: CASSLQGDMNTEAFF
CDR3 DNA: TGTGCCAGCAGCTTACAGGGTGACATGAACACTGAAGCTTTCTTT

J gene: TRBJ1-1
D gene: .
clone size: .
V gene: TRBV11-1
CDR3 protein: CASSAQMNTEAFF
CDR3 DNA: TGTGCCAGCAGCGCACAGATGAACACTGAAGCTTTCTTT

J gene: TRBJ1-1
D gene: .
clone size: .
V gene: TRBV7-2
CDR3 protein: CASSLRGELTIF
CDR3 DNA: TGTGCCAGCAGCTTACGAGGTGAGCTTACGATCTTT

J gene: TRBJ1-3
D gene: .
clone size: .
V gene: TRBV13
CDR3 protein: CASSKQNSGNTIYF
CDR3 DNA: TGTGCCAGCAGCAAACAAAACTCTGGAAACACCATATATTTT

J gene: TRBJ2-2
D gene: .
clone size: once
V gene: TRBV5-1
CDR3 protein: CASSLLVGDTGELFF
CDR3 DNA: TGCGCCAGCAGCCTACTAGTTGGGGACACCGGGGAGCTGTTTTTT

J gene: TRBJ1-4
D gene: .
clone size: .
V gene: TRBV7-8
CDR3 protein: CASSLGERGGKLFF
CDR3 DNA: TGTGCCAGCAGCTTAGGGGAGCGGGGGGGTAAACTGTTTTTT

J gene: TRBJ2-1
D gene: TRBD2
clone size: .
V gene: TRBV4-2
CDR3 protein: CASSQQVGGAKNEQFF
CDR3 DNA: TGTGCCAGCAGCCAACAGGTCGGGGGGGCCAAGAATGAGCAGTTCTTC

J gene: TRBJ2-5
D gene: .
clone size: few
V gene: TRBV21-1
CDR3 protein: CANPKGQGAETQYF
CDR3 DNA: TGTGCCAACCCCAAGGGACAGGGGGCTGAGACCCAGTACTTC

J gene: TRBJ1-2
D gene: .
clone size: .
V gene: TRBV18
CDR3 protein: CASSPDRTSYGYTF
CDR3 DNA: TGTGCCAGCTCACCGGACAGAACCTCGTATGGCTACACCTTC

J gene: TRBJ2-5
D gene: TRBD2
clone size: .
V gene: TRBV3-1/TRBV3-2
CDR3 protein: CASSRGGGYQETQYF
CDR3 DNA: TGTGCCAGCAGCCGCGGCGGGGGGTACCAAGAGACCCAGTACTTC

J gene: TRBJ2-1
D gene: TRBD2
clone size: .
V gene: TRBV7-2
CDR3 protein: CASSFTTGGLSGEQFF
CDR3 DNA: TGTGCCAGCAGCTTTACAACGGGGGGGCTAAGCGGTGAGCAGTTCTTC

J gene: TRBJ2-3
D gene: .
clone size: once
V gene: TRBV6-2/TRBV6-3
CDR3 protein: CASSGPSTDTQYF
CDR3 DNA: TGTGCCAGCAGTGGGCCCTCCACAGATACGCAGTATTTT

J gene: TRBJ2-3
D gene: TRBD2
clone size: .
V gene: TRBV4-2
CDR3 protein: CASSPRTSGGYGGATDTQYF
CDR3 DNA: TGTGCCAGCAGCCCCCGGACTAGCGGGGGGTACGGGGGGGCCACAGATACGCAGTATTTT

J gene: TRBJ1-2
D gene: .
clone size: .
V gene: TRBV11-2
CDR3 protein: CASSLHTGIGYTF
CDR3 DNA: TGTGCCAGCAGCCTTCACACAGGAATAGGCTACACCTTC

J gene: TRBJ2-1
D gene: TRBD2
clone size: .
V gene: TRBV11-2
CDR3 protein: CASTELAGGNDEQFF
CDR3 DNA: TGTGCCAGCACCGAACTAGCGGGGGGGAACGATGAGCAGTTCTTC

J gene: TRBJ2-6
D gene: .
clone size: .
V gene: TRBV27
CDR3 protein: CASSSVAGANVLTF
CDR3 DNA: TGTGCCAGCAGTAGTGTAGCTGGGGCCAACGTCCTGACTTTC

J gene: TRBJ2-1
D gene: TRBD2
clone size: .
V gene: TRBV11-2
CDR3 protein: CASSLLGRGVSYNEQFF
CDR3 DNA: TGTGCCAGCAGCCTCTTGGGGCGGGGGGTCTCCTACAATGAGCAGTTCTTC

J gene: TRBJ2-3
D gene: .
clone size: .
V gene: TRBV19
CDR3 protein: CASRPTDTDTQYF
CDR3 DNA: TGTGCCAGCCGACCGACAGACACAGATACGCAGTATTTT

J gene: TRBJ1-2
D gene: TRBD1
clone size: .
V gene: TRBV19
CDR3 protein: CASRPVTGDGYTF
CDR3 DNA: TGTGCCAGTAGGCCAGTGACAGGGGACGGCTACACCTTC

J gene: TRBJ2-3
D gene: TRBD1
clone size: .
V gene: TRBV2
CDR3 protein: CASRLQGAGTDTQYF
CDR3 DNA: TGTGCCAGCCGCCTGCAGGGGGCGGGCACAGATACGCAGTATTTT